The clone carrying this T cell receptor (beta chain) has a count of ten or more. Library preparation (for TCRbeta) was performed with unique molecular identifiers. TCRdb passed the PCR reads through MiXCR, listing each CDR3 protein once. The sample lists about 190,000 distinct CDR3 sequences; about 6.4% were seen once. This entry comes from a study of T-cell reconstitution after alpha-beta-depleted transplantation in children. Sequencing was performed on PBMCs from the stem cell graft donor, taken from the stem cell graft. The sequence came from a human donor who donated a stem cell graft to a child with Wiskott-Aldrich syndrome.

The CDR3 loop reads CSARDTTGNSPLHF. The CDR3, as DNA: TGCAGTGCTAGAGATACGACAGGAAATTCACCCCTCCACTTT. The chain employs TRBV20-1 and TRBJ1-6, with TRBD1 as a possible D gene (6 bases). CDR3 length: 14 residues. The germline V gene has CDR1 DFQATT and CDR2 SNEGSKA (reference sequence). V dropped 0 bases and J dropped 7 bases, with 10 bases sitting between them.